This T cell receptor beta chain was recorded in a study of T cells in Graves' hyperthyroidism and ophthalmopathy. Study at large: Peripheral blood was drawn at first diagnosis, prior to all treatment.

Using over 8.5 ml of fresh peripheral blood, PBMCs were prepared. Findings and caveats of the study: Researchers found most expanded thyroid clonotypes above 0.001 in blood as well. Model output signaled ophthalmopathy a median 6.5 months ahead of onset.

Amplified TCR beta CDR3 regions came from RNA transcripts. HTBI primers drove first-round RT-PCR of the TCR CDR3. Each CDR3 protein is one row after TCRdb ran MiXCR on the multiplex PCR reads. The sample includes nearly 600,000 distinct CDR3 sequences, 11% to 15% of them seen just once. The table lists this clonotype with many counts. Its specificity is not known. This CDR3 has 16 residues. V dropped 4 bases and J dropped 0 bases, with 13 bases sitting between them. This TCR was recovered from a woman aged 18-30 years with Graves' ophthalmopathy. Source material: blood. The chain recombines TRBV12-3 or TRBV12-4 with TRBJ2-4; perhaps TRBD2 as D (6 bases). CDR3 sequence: CASSSGTALAKNIQYF. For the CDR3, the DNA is TGTGCCAGCAGTTCCGGGACTGCCCTAGCCAAAAACATTCAGTACTTC.